The 14 T cell receptor beta chains presented below share a single source sample, sequenced in a study of blood T cell repertoires in COVID-19. Repertoires were generated with immunoSEQ multiplex PCR, while TCRdb's copy carries only in-frame clones and drops some. The sample shows about 220,000 clones, approximately 81% of them seen only once. The sample was peripheral blood. The receptor source for this set is a woman of 80 years or more with acute or convalescent COVID-19.

This chain connects TRBV19 to TRBJ1-1; perhaps TRBD1 as D (5 bases). Trimming cost V 7 bases and J 7 bases, with 16 bases left between them. The length of the CDR3 is 13 residues. Germline lookup yields CDR1 LNHDA and CDR2 SQIVND (reference sequence). The CDR3 DNA follows: TGTGCCAGTATAGGACACCTGTGGGGTGAAGCTTTCTTT. Translating gives CASIGHLWGEAFF. The full variable domain, rest sourced from reference TRBV19 and TRBJ1-1, is DGGITQSPKYLFRKEGQNVTLSCEQNLNHDAMYWYRQDPGQGLRLIYYSQIVNDFQKGDIAEGYSVSREKKESFPLTVTSAQKNPTAFYLCASIGHLWGEAFFGQGTRLTVV.

The chain combines TRBV5-6 with TRBJ2-5; 8 bases fit TRBD1. Trimming took 0 bases from V and 5 from J; bases not matched to a gene: 9. The CDR3 extends over 16 amino acids. CDR1 is SGHDT and CDR2 is YYEEEE in the germline V gene. CDR3 in amino acids: CASSLAFQGARETQYF. CDR3 coding DNA: TGTGCCAGCAGCTTGGCCTTCCAGGGGGCGCGGGAGACCCAGTACTTC.

The V call is TRBV12-3 or TRBV12-4, the J call TRBJ1-6, with 7 positions matching TRBD1. This CDR3 contains 13 residues. V was clipped by 5 bases and J by 6 bases; unmatched bases: 1. The CDR3: CASSRQGNSPLHF. CDR3 coding DNA: TGTGCCAGCAGTCGACAGGGTAATTCACCCCTCCACTTT.

V usage is TRBV19 and J usage is TRBJ1-1, with a tentative D call TRBD1 (6 bases). The CDR3 totals 13 residues. Germline CDR1 and CDR2: LNHDA and SQIVND (reference sequence). V lost 6 bases and J 2 bases, leaving 10 bases between the germline ends. CDR3 nucleotide sequence: TGTGCCAGTAGCTTGGGACAAAACACTGAAGCTTTCTTT. It specifies CASSLGQNTEAFF.

This clone is a singleton in its sample. The chain has TRBV6-6 and TRBJ2-1; 10 bases map to TRBD2. Trimming took 2 bases from V and 6 from J; bases not matched to a gene: 4. The CDR3 consists of 15 residues. CDR1 is MNHNY and CDR2 is SVGAGI in the germline V gene (reference sequence). The CDR3 loop reads CASSYSGGASNEQFF. DNA for the CDR3: TGTGCCAGCAGTTACAGCGGGGGGGCCAGCAATGAGCAGTTCTTC.

The chain has TRBV6-6 and TRBJ1-2, with TRBD1 as a possible D gene (6 bases). The CDR3 is made up of 14 amino acids. V lost 6 bases and J 2 bases, leaving 13 bases between the germline ends. In germline, CDR1 is MNHNY, CDR2 SVGAGI (reference sequence). CDR3 DNA: TGTGCCAGCAGCTCCCATACAGGGAACTATGGCTACACCTTC. Translated, it gives CASSSHTGNYGYTF.

This clone showed up just a few times. The chain joins TRBV5-1 to TRBJ1-6; perhaps TRBD1 as D (6 bases). This CDR3 has 17 amino acids. V lost 1 base, J lost 10 bases, and 21 bases lay in between. CDR1 and CDR2 (germline): SGHRS, YFSETQ. CDR3 coding DNA: TGCGCCAGCAGCTTGATTGGCCCGTTTTTTCAGGGGTCACCCCTCCACTTT. Translation: CASSLIGPFFQGSPLHF.

The chain links TRBV5-1 to TRBJ1-4; D is possibly TRBD1 (5 bases). This CDR3 contains 14 residues. V lost 4 bases and J lost 6, with 13 bases in between. Germline CDR1 SGHRS, CDR2 YFSETQ. The CDR3 here is CASSLQGRDEKLFF. The CDR3 nucleotides are TGCGCCAGCAGCCTGCAGGGTCGGGATGAAAAACTGTTTTTT.

This chain connects TRBV9 to TRBJ1-3; D not resolved. The CDR3 has 16 amino acids. The ends were cut back, 3 bases at V and 4 bases at J, with 17 bases in the middle. Germline lookup yields CDR1 SGDLS and CDR2 YYNGEE. CDR3 sequence: CASSAEVGVVGNTIYF. The CDR3 DNA follows: TGTGCCAGCAGCGCGGAGGTAGGAGTTGTCGGAAACACCATATATTTT. Full variable domain (missing parts from reference TRBV9 and TRBJ1-3): DSGVTQTPKHLITATGQRVTLRCSPRSGDLSVYWYQQSLDQGLQFLIQYYNGEERAKGNILERFSAQQFPDLHSELNLSSLELGDSALYFCASSAEVGVVGNTIYFGEGSWLTVV.

The chain couples TRBV7-9 to TRBJ2-7; the match to TRBD2 covers 7 bases. V shed 5 bases and J 7 bases; nucleotides not matched to a gene: 14. The length of the CDR3 is 15 residues. Germline V lookup: CDR1 SEHNR, CDR2 FQNEAQ (reference sequence). CDR3 DNA: TGTGCCAGCAGCGTACAAGCGGGGCTCCTAATGGAGCAGTACTTC. Protein sequence: CASSVQAGLLMEQYF.

The J gene is TRBJ1-2, the V gene TRBV5-1; 7 bases map to TRBD1. From germline, CDR1 is SGHRS and CDR2 YFSETQ. The CDR3 loop spans 14 amino acids. J was trimmed by 2 bases and V by 1 base; bases with no gene match: 2. This CDR3 reads CASSLTTGNYGYTF. The CDR3 coding sequence is TGCGCCAGCAGCTTGACGACAGGGAACTATGGCTACACCTTC.

This clone was recorded a few times. V is TRBV30 and J is TRBJ1-2, with D tentatively TRBD1 (6 bases). Trimming pared 0 bases from V and 6 bases from J, leaving 20 bases between. The CDR3 length is 16 residues. CDR1 is GTSNPN and CDR2 is SVGIG in the germline V gene (reference sequence). The CDR3, as DNA: TGTGCCTGGAGTGTAATCCTGACGGGGGGGCGTAATGGCTACACCTTC. Translated: CAWSVILTGGRNGYTF.

This chain connects TRBV6-2 or TRBV6-3 to TRBJ2-1, with 12 bases identical to TRBD2. The CDR3 extends over 17 amino acids. Germline values: CDR1 MNHEY, CDR2 SVGEGT. V was pared by 0 bases and J by 4 bases, with 4 bases of the junction left unmatched. CDR3 sequence: CASSYSPSGGVYNEQFF. DNA for the CDR3: TGTGCCAGCAGTTACTCCCCTAGCGGGGGGGTTTACAATGAGCAGTTCTTC.

The chain recombines TRBV20-1 with TRBJ2-2, with 7 bases matching TRBD1. The germline CDR1 and CDR2 sequences are DFQATT and SNEGSKA (reference sequence). The ends lost 3 bases at V and 6 bases at J; junction bases unmatched: 10. The CDR3 is made up of 15 amino acids. The CDR3 sequence: CSASKGALTPGELFF. Here the CDR3 DNA reads TGCAGTGCTAGTAAGGGGGCGCTGACCCCCGGGGAGCTGTTTTTT.